The 30 T cell receptor beta chains in this list originate from one sample, sequenced in a study of blood T cell repertoires in COVID-19. Assay used: immunoSEQ multiplex PCR; TCRdb lists only in-frame clones, some missing. The sample shows roughly 160,000 clones, roughly 91% of them seen only once. Material: peripheral blood. The source is a man in his fifties or sixties who had recovered from COVID-19.

The chain combines TRBV6-5 with TRBJ2-7, with a weak D call TRBD1 (6 bases). Germline values: CDR1 MNHEY, CDR2 SVGAGI. V was cut by 10 bases and J by 3 bases, with 16 bases left in between. There are 13 residues in the CDR3. The CDR3 here is CATRTGHSYEQYF. For the CDR3, the DNA is TGTGCCACCCGAACGGGACATAGCTACGAGCAGTACTTC.

V usage is TRBV6-5 and J usage is TRBJ1-3; D perhaps matches TRBD1 (6 bases). The germline CDR1 and CDR2 sequences are MNHEY and SVGAGI. V lost 8 bases and J lost 5, with 10 bases in between. This CDR3 comprises 12 residues. The CDR3: CASGTPRNTIYF. CDR3 in DNA: TGTGCCAGCGGGACACCACGAAACACCATATATTTT.

This rearrangement joins TRBV7-9 to TRBJ2-4; D is unresolved. V dropped 1 base and J dropped 8 bases, with 3 bases sitting between them. Germline CDR1 and CDR2: SEHNR and FQNEAQ (reference sequence). CDR3 length: 11 amino acids. This CDR3 reads CASSLVDIQYF. The CDR3 DNA reads TGTGCCAGCAGCTTAGTAGACATTCAGTACTTC.

V and J are TRBV5-6 and TRBJ1-4, with D perhaps matching TRBD1 (6 bases). Trimming left V 7 bases short and J 7 bases short, with 17 bases between. The CDR3 contains 14 residues. Germline CDR1 SGHDT, CDR2 YYEEEE. DNA for the CDR3: TGTGCCAGCCGCCCGCGGGGGGCGGCTGAAAAACTGTTTTTT. It specifies CASRPRGAAEKLFF.

The chain is built from TRBV29-1 and TRBJ2-3; 7 nucleotides line up with TRBD2. The CDR3 is 12 residues long. Unmatched junction bases numbered 3, after V lost 6 bases and J lost 3 bases. The germline CDR1 and CDR2 sequences are SQVTM and ANQGSEA. The CDR3 loop reads CSVLRETDTQYF. CDR3 bases: TGCAGCGTCTTGCGGGAGACAGATACGCAGTATTTT.

V usage is TRBV2 and J usage is TRBJ2-5, with TRBD1 as a possible D gene (6 bases). Between the trimmed V and J ends, which lost 7 bases and 7 bases, there was a span of 13 bases. The CDR3 spans 12 residues. In germline, CDR1 is SNHLY, CDR2 FYNNEI. The CDR3 sequence: CASTLPRGTQYF. The CDR3 nucleotides are TGTGCCAGCACCCTCCCCAGGGGGACCCAGTACTTC. Based on the CDR3 plus reference TRBV2 and TRBJ2-5, the full variable domain is EPEVTQTPSHQVTQMGQEVILRCVPISNHLYFYWYRQILGQKVEFLVSFYNNEISEKSEIFDDQFSVERPDGSNFTLKIRSTKLEDSAMYFCASTLPRGTQYFGPGTRLLVL.

J is TRBJ1-2 and V is TRBV28; D gene uncertain. The germline CDR1 and CDR2 sequences are MDHEN and SYDVKM. This CDR3 comprises 14 residues. V was cut by 5 bases and J by 8 bases, with 18 bases left in between. CDR3 bases: TGTGCCAGCAGTAGAGCAGGAGGTTCGAGCGGCTACACCTTC. This translates into CASSRAGGSSGYTF.

The DNA of the CDR3 is TGTGCCAGCAGCGTATTAGGAGCGACAGGTAATCAGCCCCAGCATTTT. Its protein is CASSVLGATGNQPQHF. The chain is built from TRBV21-1 and TRBJ1-5; TRBD1 reflects the table's D call only, with no check against the DNA. TRBV21-1 is labeled a pseudogene. The CDR3 is 16 amino acids.

The chain has TRBV25-1 and TRBJ1-2; no firm D call. Germline CDR1 is MGHDK and CDR2 is SYGVNS. The CDR3 has 12 residues. The ends were cut back, 4 bases at V and 1 base at J, with 4 bases in the middle. The CDR3 DNA is TGTGCCAGCAGTGTTAGTAACTATGGCTACACCTTC. Translation: CASSVSNYGYTF.

The chain couples TRBV9 to TRBJ2-5, with 13 bases matching TRBD2. The length of the CDR3 is 15 residues. Germline V gene data show CDR1 as SGDLS and CDR2 as YYNGEE. With 3 bases clipped from V and 5 bases from J, the junction kept 4 bases outside the gene matches. This chain's CDR3 is CASSGTSGSRETQYF. The DNA for the CDR3 is TGTGCCAGCAGCGGGACTAGCGGGAGTAGGGAGACCCAGTACTTC.

This chain connects TRBV7-2 to TRBJ2-2; 13 bases align to TRBD2. Germline CDR1 reads SGHTA; CDR2 reads FQGNSA. With V trimmed by 5 bases and J by 5 bases, 2 bases remained unmatched. CDR3 length equals 15 residues. CDR3 sequence: CASSPTSGGTGELFF. DNA of the CDR3: TGTGCCAGCAGCCCGACTAGCGGGGGGACCGGGGAGCTGTTTTTT.

In regard to this clone: The sample contains more than one DNA sequence encoding this CDR3. The chain recombines TRBV2 with TRBJ2-5; 8 bases fit TRBD1. Germline V gives CDR1 SNHLY, CDR2 FYNNEI. The CDR3 sequence is 13 residues long. J lost 4 bases, V lost 5 bases, and 3 bases had no gene match. The CDR3 here is CASSRQGRETQYF. The CDR3 nucleotides read TGTGCCAGCAGTCGACAGGGGCGAGAGACCCAGTACTTC.

This clone came up a few times. The chain employs TRBV6-5 and TRBJ2-4; 9 bases align to TRBD2. V gave up 2 bases and J gave up 5 bases; unmatched junction bases: 4. Looked up from germline, CDR1 is MNHEY and CDR2 is SVGAGI. The CDR3 contains 15 residues. DNA for the CDR3: TGTGCCAGCAGTTACGCTAGCGGGATTGAAAACATTCAGTACTTC. Amino acid sequence: CASSYASGIENIQYF.

V is TRBV28 and J is TRBJ1-1; 7 positions agree with TRBD1. Germline V CDR1 and CDR2: MDHEN, SYDVKM. V shed 8 bases, J shed 4 bases, and the junction held 7 bases outside the gene matches. This CDR3 has 13 amino acids. The CDR3 here is CASGSTGPTEAFF. CDR3 coding DNA: TGTGCCAGCGGATCGACAGGGCCCACTGAAGCTTTCTTT. Full variable domain (rest looked up from reference TRBV28 and TRBJ1-1): DVKVTQSSRYLVKRTGEKVFLECVQDMDHENMFWYRQDPGLGLRLIYFSYDVKMKEKGDIPEGYSVSREKKERFSLILESASTNQTSMYLCASGSTGPTEAFFGQGTRLTVV.

This rearrangement joins TRBV7-7 to TRBJ2-5; 7 nucleotides line up with TRBD1. Germline V gene lookup returns CDR1 SSHAT and CDR2 FNYEAQ (reference sequence). Trimming at V came to 1 base and at J to 1 base, leaving 3 bases not matched to a gene. This CDR3 region has 15 residues. The CDR3 DNA reads TGTGCCAGCAGCTTAGACGCAGGGGGCCAAGAGACCCAGTACTTC. Translation: CASSLDAGGQETQYF.

The V call is TRBV10-2, the J call TRBJ2-5; a weak D match, TRBD2 (6 bases). This CDR3 region has 13 residues. The V gene lost 4 bases and the J gene lost 5 bases, with 11 bases spanning the gap. Looked up from germline, CDR1 is WSHSY and CDR2 is SAAADI. The CDR3 bases are TGCGCCAGCAGTGGCGGTGGAGGGGAGACCCAGTACTTC. It is translated as CASSGGGGETQYF.

The chain joins TRBV16 to TRBJ1-5; 9 bases line up with TRBD1. V gave up 0 bases and J gave up 6 bases; unmatched junction bases: 3. The CDR3 consists of 15 residues. The V gene's germline CDR1 is KGHSY and CDR2 FQNENV. This CDR3 reads CASSQSQGAVQPQHF. The CDR3 bases are TGTGCCAGCAGCCAATCACAGGGGGCTGTTCAGCCCCAGCATTTT.

The J gene is TRBJ1-5, the V gene TRBV19; D possibly corresponds to TRBD1 (5 bases). Per the germline V gene, CDR1 is LNHDA and CDR2 is SQIVND (reference sequence). The CDR3 consists of 13 residues. The germline V and J ends were trimmed by 3 bases and 7 bases, with 10 bases remaining between them. CDR3 coding DNA: TGTGCCAGTAGTATTGGGGCAAGCCAGCCCCAGCATTTT. This sequence encodes CASSIGASQPQHF.

The count of this clone is one. The rearrangement joins TRBV4-1 to TRBJ1-1; TRBD1 matches at 8 bases. Germline V gene lookup returns CDR1 MGHRA and CDR2 YSYEKL. Trimming took 4 bases from V and 3 from J; bases not matched to a gene: 7. The CDR3 has 15 residues. The CDR3 DNA sequence: TGCGCCAGCAGCCGGGATGGACAGGGAGACACTGAAGCTTTCTTT. Residues: CASSRDGQGDTEAFF.

V and J are TRBV2 and TRBJ1-4, with TRBD1 matching 9 bases. There are 15 residues in the CDR3. Unmatched junction bases numbered 5, after V lost 4 bases and J lost 5 bases. Germline V CDR1 and CDR2: SNHLY, FYNNEI. The CDR3 sequence is CASSARDRDNEKLFF. DNA for the CDR3: TGTGCCAGCAGTGCCCGGGACAGGGACAATGAAAAACTGTTTTTT.

The chain recombines TRBV19 with TRBJ1-6; no clear D. Germline assignment: CDR1 LNHDA and CDR2 SQIVND (reference sequence). The CDR3 contains 11 residues. Between the trimmed V and J ends, which lost 10 bases and 5 bases, there was a span of 6 bases. This CDR3 is CATSDNSPLHF. Written as DNA, the CDR3 is TGTGCCACCTCGGATAATTCACCCCTCCACTTT.

The chain joins TRBV6-2 or TRBV6-3 to TRBJ2-1; TRBD2 might be the D (6 bases). The V gene's germline CDR1 is MNHEY and CDR2 SVGEGT. The CDR3 runs 18 residues. V lost 0 bases and J lost 8, with 23 bases in between. In DNA form, the CDR3 reads TGTGCCAGCAGTTACTCTCCGCGGGACGGGAGAATGTGGGATGAGCAGTTCTTC. The encoded protein is CASSYSPRDGRMWDEQFF.

For the CDR3, the DNA is TGCGCCAGCAGCCAAGAAGTTGCCGGAGAGACCCAGTACTTC. Encoded protein: CASSQEVAGETQYF. The chain couples TRBV4-3 to TRBJ2-5; D unresolved. CDR3 length: 14 residues. Trimming stripped 0 bases from V and 4 bases from J, with 9 bases between. Germline V CDR1 and CDR2: LGHNA, YSLEER.

This chain connects TRBV28 to TRBJ2-3, with 7 bases lining up with TRBD1. With 5 bases clipped from V and 2 bases from J, the junction kept 13 bases outside the gene matches. The CDR3 extends over 17 amino acids. The germline V gene has CDR1 MDHEN and CDR2 SYDVKM. The CDR3 bases are TGTGCCAGCAGTCAACCACGGACAGGATTAAACACAGATACGCAGTATTTT. Translating it yields CASSQPRTGLNTDTQYF.

This clone occurred once. J is TRBJ2-1 and V is TRBV6-2 or TRBV6-3, with D unresolved. Per germline, CDR1 MNHEY and CDR2 SVGEGT. This CDR3 spans 14 amino acids. V lost 5 bases and J lost 5, with 13 bases in between. Here the CDR3 DNA reads TGTGCCAGCAGTCCACGACTGAGACACAATGAGCAGTTCTTC. Protein product: CASSPRLRHNEQFF.

This chain uses TRBV5-1 with TRBJ2-3; TRBD2 matches 10 bases. Trimming cost V 0 bases and J 1 base; bases outside gene matches: 8. The CDR3 spans 18 residues. Germline V lookup: CDR1 SGHRS, CDR2 YFSETQ. The CDR3 region has the DNA TGCGCCAGCAGCTTGGGAGCGGGAGGGTCGCGGGGCACAGATACGCAGTATTTT. This translates into CASSLGAGGSRGTDTQYF.

This clone was counted a single time. The chain combines TRBV6-5 with TRBJ1-4, with 7 bases aligning to TRBD1. The CDR3 is made up of 15 amino acids. Germline V gives CDR1 MNHEY, CDR2 SVGAGI. The junction had 7 bases not matched to a gene; V was cut back by 4 bases and J by 5 bases. The CDR3 protein is CASSFDGTDNEKLFF. The CDR3 bases are TGTGCCAGCAGTTTCGACGGGACAGACAATGAAAAACTGTTTTTT.

CDR3 DNA: TGTGCCAGCCGGGGCCGGGACAGGGTTACTGGCGGGGAGCTGTTTTTT. It translates to CASRGRDRVTGGELFF. This chain connects TRBV2 to TRBJ2-2; the match to TRBD1 covers 9 bases. V trimming: 8 bases; J trimming: 7 bases; junction bases outside the gene matches: 14. The CDR3 extends over 16 amino acids. Germline V gene lookup returns CDR1 SNHLY and CDR2 FYNNEI.

This clone was picked up a small number of times. V gene TRBV29-1 combines with J gene TRBJ2-5, with 8 bases identical to TRBD1. This CDR3 has 16 amino acids. CDR1 and CDR2 (germline): SQVTM, ANQGSEA. V was pared by 6 bases and J by 0 bases, with 12 bases of the junction left unmatched. CDR3 in amino acids: CSVGLRDRKYQETQYF. The CDR3 DNA sequence: TGCAGCGTAGGACTCAGGGACAGGAAGTACCAAGAGACCCAGTACTTC. Full variable domain (outside the CDR3, taken from reference TRBV29-1 and TRBJ2-5): SAVISQKPSRDICQRGTSLTIQCQVDSQVTMMFWYRQQPGQSLTLIATANQGSEATYESGFVIDKFPISRPNLTFSTLTVSNMSPEDSSIYLCSVGLRDRKYQETQYFGPGTRLLVL.

The J gene is TRBJ2-7, the V gene TRBV4-3, with D possibly being TRBD2 (6 bases). The V end lost 4 bases, the J end lost 1 base, and 11 bases lay between the germline ends. Germline V lookup: CDR1 LGHNA, CDR2 YSLEER. The CDR3 extends over 14 amino acids. The CDR3 reads CASSPTTRSYEQYF. The DNA for the CDR3 is TGCGCCAGCAGCCCAACGACTAGATCCTACGAGCAGTACTTC.